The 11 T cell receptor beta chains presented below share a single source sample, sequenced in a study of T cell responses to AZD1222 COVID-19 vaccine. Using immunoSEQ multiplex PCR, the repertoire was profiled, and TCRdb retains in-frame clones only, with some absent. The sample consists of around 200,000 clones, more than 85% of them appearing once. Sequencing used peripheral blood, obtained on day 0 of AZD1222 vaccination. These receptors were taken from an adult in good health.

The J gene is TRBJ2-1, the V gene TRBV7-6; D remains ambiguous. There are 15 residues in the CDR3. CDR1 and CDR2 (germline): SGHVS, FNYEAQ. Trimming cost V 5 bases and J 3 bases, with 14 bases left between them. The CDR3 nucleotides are TGTGCCAGCAGCCCCGCACTGGTTCACTACAATGAGCAGTTCTTC. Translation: CASSPALVHYNEQFF.

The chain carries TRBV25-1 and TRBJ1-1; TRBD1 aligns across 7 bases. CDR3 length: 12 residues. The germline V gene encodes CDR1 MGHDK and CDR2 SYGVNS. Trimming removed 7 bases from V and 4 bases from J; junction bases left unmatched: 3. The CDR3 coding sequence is TGTGCCAGCAATCGACAGGGCACTGAAGCTTTCTTT. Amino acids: CASNRQGTEAFF.

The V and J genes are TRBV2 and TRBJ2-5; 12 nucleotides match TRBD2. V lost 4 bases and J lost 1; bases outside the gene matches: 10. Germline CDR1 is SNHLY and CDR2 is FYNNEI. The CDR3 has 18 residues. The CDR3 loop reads CASSGETSGSWGQETQYF. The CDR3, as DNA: TGTGCCAGCAGTGGTGAGACTAGCGGGAGTTGGGGCCAAGAGACCCAGTACTTC.

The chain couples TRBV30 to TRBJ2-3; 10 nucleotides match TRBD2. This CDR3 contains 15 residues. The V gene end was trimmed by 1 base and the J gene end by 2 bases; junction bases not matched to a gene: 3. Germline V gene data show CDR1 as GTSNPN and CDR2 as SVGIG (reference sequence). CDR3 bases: TGTGCCTGGAGTGGACTAGCGGGTTTCACAGATACGCAGTATTTT. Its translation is CAWSGLAGFTDTQYF.

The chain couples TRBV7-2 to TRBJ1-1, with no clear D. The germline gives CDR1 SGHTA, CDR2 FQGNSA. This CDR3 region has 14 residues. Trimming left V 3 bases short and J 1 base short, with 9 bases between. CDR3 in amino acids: CASSFGHSNTEAFF. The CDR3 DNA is TGTGCCAGCAGCTTCGGGCACTCGAACACTGAAGCTTTCTTT.

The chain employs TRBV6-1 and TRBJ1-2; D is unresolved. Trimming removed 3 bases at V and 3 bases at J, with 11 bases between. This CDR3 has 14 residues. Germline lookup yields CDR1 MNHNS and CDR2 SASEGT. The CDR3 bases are TGTGCCAGCAGTGAGGTAGGGAGGTACTATGGCTACACCTTC. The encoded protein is CASSEVGRYYGYTF.

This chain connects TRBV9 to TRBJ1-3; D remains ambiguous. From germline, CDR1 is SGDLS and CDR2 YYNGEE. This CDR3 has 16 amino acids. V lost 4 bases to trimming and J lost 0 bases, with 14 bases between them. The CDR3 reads CASSSQANPSGNTIYF. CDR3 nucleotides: TGTGCCAGCAGCTCCCAGGCTAATCCCTCTGGAAACACCATATATTTT.

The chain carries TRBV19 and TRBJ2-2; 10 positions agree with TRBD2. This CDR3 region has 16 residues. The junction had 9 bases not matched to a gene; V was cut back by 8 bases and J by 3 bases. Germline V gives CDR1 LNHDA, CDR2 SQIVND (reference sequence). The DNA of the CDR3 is TGTGCCAGTTCTCCGCGGCTAGCGGGAGACACCGGGGAGCTGTTTTTT. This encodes CASSPRLAGDTGELFF.

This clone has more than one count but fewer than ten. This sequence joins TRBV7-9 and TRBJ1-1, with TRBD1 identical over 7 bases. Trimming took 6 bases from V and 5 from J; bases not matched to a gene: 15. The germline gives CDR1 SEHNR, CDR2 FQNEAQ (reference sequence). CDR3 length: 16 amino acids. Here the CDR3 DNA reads TGTGCCAGCAGTTTGGAACAGGGGCTCTATGGGACTGAAGCTTTCTTT. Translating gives CASSLEQGLYGTEAFF.

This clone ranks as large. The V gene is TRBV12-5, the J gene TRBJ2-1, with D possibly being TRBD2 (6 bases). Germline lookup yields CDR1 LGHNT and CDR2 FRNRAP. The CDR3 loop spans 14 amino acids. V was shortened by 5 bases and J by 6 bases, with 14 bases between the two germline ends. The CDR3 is CASGLGGTINEQFF. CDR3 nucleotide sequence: TGTGCTAGTGGTCTAGGAGGGACGATCAATGAGCAGTTCTTC.

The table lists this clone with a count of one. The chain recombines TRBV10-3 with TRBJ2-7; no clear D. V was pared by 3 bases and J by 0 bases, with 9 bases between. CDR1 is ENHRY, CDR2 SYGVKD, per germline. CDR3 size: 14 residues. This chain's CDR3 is CAISDRSSSYEQYF. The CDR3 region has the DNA TGTGCCATCAGTGACCGAAGTAGCTCCTACGAGCAGTACTTC.